The clone carrying this TCR beta chain came up a few times. This record belongs to a study of early T cells in non-severe SARS-CoV-2 infection. About the research overall: With bulk RNA from unsorted whole blood as input, sequencing yielded unpaired chains.

Using its own MiXCR run on the 5' RACE reads, TCRdb lists one record per CDR3 protein. The table lists approximately 71,000 distinct CDR3 sequences, approximately 15% of them singletons, with around 15% in the top ten. This CDR3 has 12 amino acids. From germline, CDR1 is SEHNR and CDR2 FQNEAQ (reference sequence). The V segment lost 5 bases and the J segment 8 bases; nucleotides outside the gene matches: 3. This receptor was obtained from an adult who was a healthcare worker with PCR-confirmed SARS-CoV-2 infection or an uninfected control (not recorded which). The sequenced sample consisted of whole blood. The chain carries TRBV7-9 and TRBJ1-2; 9 nucleotides match TRBD1. CDR3 sequence reads: CASSRTGEGYTF. The CDR3 coding sequence is TGTGCCAGCAGCCGGACAGGGGAGGGCTACACCTTC.